The rows below give T cell receptor beta chains drawn from one sample of a study of blood T cell repertoires in COVID-19. This table comes from immunoSEQ multiplex PCR, and its TCRdb copy is limited to in-frame clones, with some not included. The sample contains 250,000 to 300,000 clones, roughly nine tenths of which appear only once. The sequenced sample consisted of peripheral blood. The receptors here all came from a woman aged 25 to 45 with COVID-19, enrolled during active disease. The CDR3 runs from the conserved cysteine through the conserved F or W. Fields, in order: D gene, clone size, J gene, V gene, CDR3 DNA, CDR3 protein. A D gene is named only where the DNA matches it firmly. A row's size may be missing; if present it is once, few, many or a size class.

d_gene: NA
abundance: NA
j_gene: TRBJ2-4
v_gene: TRBV19
CDR3nt: TGTGCCAGTAGTATAAAGTCTGGAGTAGCTGCGGACATTCAGTACTTC
CDR3aa: CASSIKSGVAADIQYF

d_gene: NA
abundance: NA
j_gene: TRBJ1-3
v_gene: TRBV30
CDR3nt: TGTGCCTGGAGACGGACAGCAGAGCTCTCTGGAAACACCATATATTTT
CDR3aa: CAWRRTAELSGNTIYF

d_gene: NA
abundance: NA
j_gene: TRBJ1-1
v_gene: TRBV6-1
CDR3nt: TGTGCCAGCAGTGAAGATGCGGGAGAAGCTTTCTTT
CDR3aa: CASSEDAGEAFF

d_gene: NA
abundance: NA
j_gene: TRBJ2-1
v_gene: TRBV12-3/TRBV12-4
CDR3nt: TGTGCCAGCAGTTTCTCTCTAGTGGTTGAGCAGTTCTTC
CDR3aa: CASSFSLVVEQFF

d_gene: TRBD1
abundance: NA
j_gene: TRBJ1-4
v_gene: TRBV3-1/TRBV3-2
CDR3nt: TGTGCCAGCAGCATTGGGGGGACAGCGCGTGAAAAACTGTTTTTT
CDR3aa: CASSIGGTAREKLFF

d_gene: TRBD2
abundance: NA
j_gene: TRBJ2-3
v_gene: TRBV3-1/TRBV3-2
CDR3nt: TGTGCCAGCAGCCAAGGACTAGCGGGGGGTTTGGCAGATACGCAGTATTTT
CDR3aa: CASSQGLAGGLADTQYF

d_gene: NA
abundance: NA
j_gene: TRBJ2-7
v_gene: TRBV6-5
CDR3nt: TGTGCCAGCAGTTACTCCCCGTCCGAGCAGTACTTC
CDR3aa: CASSYSPSEQYF

d_gene: NA
abundance: NA
j_gene: TRBJ2-5
v_gene: TRBV19
CDR3nt: TGTGCCAGTAGTATAGGGACAGTTTTCCAAGAGACCCAGTACTTC
CDR3aa: CASSIGTVFQETQYF

d_gene: NA
abundance: NA
j_gene: TRBJ2-5
v_gene: TRBV3-1/TRBV3-2
CDR3nt: TGTGCCAGCAGCCACCTACTAGCTCGAGAGACCCAGTACTTC
CDR3aa: CASSHLLARETQYF

d_gene: TRBD1
abundance: NA
j_gene: TRBJ1-5
v_gene: TRBV6-5
CDR3nt: TGTGCCAGCAGCTATGGGACAGGCCAAAATCAGCCCCAGCATTTT
CDR3aa: CASSYGTGQNQPQHF

d_gene: TRBD1
abundance: NA
j_gene: TRBJ1-4
v_gene: TRBV4-1
CDR3nt: TGCGCCAGCAGCCCAGAACAGGGGGCGAATGAAAAACTGTTTTTT
CDR3aa: CASSPEQGANEKLFF

d_gene: TRBD1
abundance: NA
j_gene: TRBJ1-4
v_gene: TRBV28
CDR3nt: TGTGCCAGCAGATATATCCTCGGACAGGGATGGGAAAAACTGTTTTTT
CDR3aa: CASRYILGQGWEKLFF

d_gene: TRBD1
abundance: NA
j_gene: TRBJ2-3
v_gene: TRBV6-6
CDR3nt: TGTGCCAGCACCTCGGACAGGGTCACAGATACGCAGTATTTT
CDR3aa: CASTSDRVTDTQYF

d_gene: NA
abundance: NA
j_gene: TRBJ2-7
v_gene: TRBV11-2
CDR3nt: TGTGCCAGCAGCTTTACCCCGACAGGTGGTTACGAGCAGTACTTC
CDR3aa: CASSFTPTGGYEQYF

d_gene: NA
abundance: once
j_gene: TRBJ2-7
v_gene: TRBV27
CDR3nt: TGTGCCAGCAGTTCCCTGACTAGGGACGAGCAGTACTTC
CDR3aa: CASSSLTRDEQYF

d_gene: TRBD1
abundance: NA
j_gene: TRBJ1-2
v_gene: TRBV7-9
CDR3nt: TGTGCCAGCAGCGCCCGGGACAGGGTCGATGGCTACACCTTC
CDR3aa: CASSARDRVDGYTF

d_gene: NA
abundance: NA
j_gene: TRBJ1-1
v_gene: TRBV29-1
CDR3nt: TGCAGCGCGAAGGGGGATCTGAACACTGAAGCTTTCTTT
CDR3aa: CSAKGDLNTEAFF

d_gene: NA
abundance: NA
j_gene: TRBJ1-5
v_gene: TRBV28
CDR3nt: TGTGCCAGCAGTGTAACGGGGTCCGGCAATCAGCCCCAGCATTTT
CDR3aa: CASSVTGSGNQPQHF

d_gene: TRBD2
abundance: NA
j_gene: TRBJ2-1
v_gene: TRBV6-6
CDR3nt: TGTGCCAGCAGTAACCAACTGGCGGGGGGTTTGAATGAGCAGTTCTTC
CDR3aa: CASSNQLAGGLNEQFF

d_gene: TRBD1
abundance: NA
j_gene: TRBJ1-2
v_gene: TRBV4-1
CDR3nt: TGCGCCAGCAGCCAACGACAGGGAGGCTATGGCTACACCTTC
CDR3aa: CASSQRQGGYGYTF